Listed below are T cell receptor beta chains from one sample, sequenced in a study of blood T cell repertoires in COVID-19. Method: immunoSEQ multiplex PCR; TCRdb's copy keeps in-frame clones and lacks some. The sample has 210,000 or so clones, 84% seen once; the top ten hold approximately 5%. The material sequenced was peripheral blood. The receptors were gathered from a woman in her seventies with active or convalescent COVID-19. Both conserved end residues are part of each CDR3. The order of the fields is J gene, D gene, clone size, V gene, CDR3 protein, CDR3 DNA. The D gene is left open where the match is weak. Some rows mark clone size as missing; the rest say once, few, many or name a class of expanded clone.

>TRBJ2-7|TRBD1|once|TRBV2
CASSVSDRARYF
TGTGCCAGCAGTGTGTCGGACAGGGCTCGGTACTTC
>TRBJ2-1|TRBD2|.|TRBV2
CASSAVAGNNNEQFF
TGTGCCAGCAGCGCCGTAGCGGGGAATAACAATGAGCAGTTCTTC
>TRBJ2-7|TRBD1|.|TRBV3-1/TRBV3-2
CASSVRQGTYEQYF
TGTGCCAGCAGCGTACGACAGGGGACCTACGAGCAGTACTTC
>TRBJ2-7|.|.|TRBV5-1
CASSLAAGLAYEQYF
TGCGCCAGCAGCTTGGCGGCAGGGCTAGCCTACGAGCAGTACTTC
>TRBJ1-1|TRBD1|.|TRBV28
CASSSQGATEAFF
TGTGCCAGCAGTTCACAGGGGGCCACCGAAGCTTTCTTT
>TRBJ2-4|.|.|TRBV19
CASSSAAVQYF
TGTGCCAGTAGTTCTGCCGCGGTTCAGTACTTC
>TRBJ2-5|.|.|TRBV14
CASSLGGSHQETQYF
TGTGCCAGCAGCCTCGGGGGTAGTCACCAAGAGACCCAGTACTTC
>TRBJ2-7|TRBD2|.|TRBV5-4
CASSLVAGGGVYEQYF
TGTGCCAGCAGCTTGGTAGCGGGAGGGGGGGTTTACGAGCAGTACTTC
>TRBJ1-1|TRBD1|.|TRBV5-1
CASSSSTGMNTEAFF
TGCGCCAGCAGCTCTTCGACAGGGATGAACACTGAAGCTTTCTTT
>TRBJ1-4|.|.|TRBV10-2
CASSESQGLGEKLFF
TGCGCCAGCAGTGAGTCGCAGGGGTTGGGTGAAAAACTGTTTTTT
>TRBJ1-1|.|.|TRBV6-5
CASRQGWSEGTEAFF
TGTGCCAGCAGACAGGGTTGGTCTGAAGGCACTGAAGCTTTCTTT
>TRBJ1-1|.|.|TRBV6-6
CASSYLGRNEAFF
TGTGCCAGCAGTTACTTAGGGAGGAATGAAGCTTTCTTT
>TRBJ1-6|TRBD1|.|TRBV5-1
CASSDLFGQGYNSPLHF
TGCGCCAGCAGCGACCTTTTCGGACAGGGATATAATTCACCCCTCCACTTT
>TRBJ2-7|.|.|TRBV5-5
CASSLGGVPTYEQYF
TGTGCCAGCAGCTTGGGGGGCGTCCCGACCTACGAGCAGTACTTC
>TRBJ2-7|.|few|TRBV5-1
CASSLQTFSYEQYF
TGCGCCAGCAGCTTACAAACCTTCTCCTACGAGCAGTACTTC
>TRBJ2-7|.|.|TRBV2
CASSPLYEQYF
TGTGCCAGCAGCCCGTTGTACGAGCAGTACTTC
>TRBJ2-3|.|.|TRBV5-6
CASSFLGTDTQYF
TGTGCCAGCAGCTTCCTAGGTACAGATACGCAGTATTTT
>TRBJ2-3|TRBD1|.|TRBV19
CASSKTGTGATDTQYF
TGTGCCAGTAGTAAAACAGGGACAGGGGCCACAGATACGCAGTATTTT
>TRBJ1-1|.|.|TRBV30
CAWSRGGDFTEAFF
TGTGCCTGGAGTAGGGGCGGGGATTTCACTGAAGCTTTCTTT
>TRBJ2-3|.|.|TRBV2
CASSVLRGTDTQYF
TGTGCCAGCAGTGTTTTGCGGGGTACAGATACGCAGTATTTT